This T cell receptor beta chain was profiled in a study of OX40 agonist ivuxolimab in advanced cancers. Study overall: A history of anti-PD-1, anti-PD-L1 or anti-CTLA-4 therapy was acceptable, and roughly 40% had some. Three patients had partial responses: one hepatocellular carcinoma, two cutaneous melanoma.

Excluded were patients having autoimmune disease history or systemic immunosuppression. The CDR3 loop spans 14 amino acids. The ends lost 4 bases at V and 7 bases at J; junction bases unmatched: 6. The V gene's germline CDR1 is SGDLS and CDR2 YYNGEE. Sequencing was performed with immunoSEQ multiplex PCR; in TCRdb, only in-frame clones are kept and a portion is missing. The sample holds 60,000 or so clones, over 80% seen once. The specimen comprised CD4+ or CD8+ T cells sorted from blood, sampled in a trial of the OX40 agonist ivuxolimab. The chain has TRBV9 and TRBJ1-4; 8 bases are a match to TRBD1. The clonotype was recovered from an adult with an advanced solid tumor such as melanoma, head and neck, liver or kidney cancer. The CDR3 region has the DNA TGTGCCAGCAGCATTGGACAGGGTGTTGAAAAACTGTTTTTT. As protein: CASSIGQGVEKLFF.